Listed below are T cell receptor beta chains from one sample, sequenced in a study of blood T cells in healthy people across ages. TCRdb re-derived calls from the 5' RACE reads in MiXCR, one entry per CDR3 protein. In the table there are roughly 1.7 million distinct CDR3 sequences, 30% to 35% of which are singletons. The sequenced sample was blood. All receptors derive from a woman in her 30s in good health. CDR3s include the opening cysteine and the closing phenylalanine or tryptophan. The D gene is left open where the match is weak. Size is stated for part of the rows, as once, few or many counts, or as a class when the clone is expanded.

V gene: TRBV3-1; J gene: TRBJ1-3; CDR3 length: 19; clone size: -; D gene: -; CDR3 protein: CASSQEIPQSSGSGNTIYF; CDR3 DNA: TGTGCCAGCAGCCAAGAAATCCCTCAGTCGTCAGGGTCTGGAAACACCATATATTTT
V gene: TRBV7-9; J gene: TRBJ2-1; CDR3 length: 15; clone size: -; D gene: -; CDR3 protein: CASSLGEARLYEQFF; CDR3 DNA: TGTGCCAGCAGCTTAGGAGAGGCCAGGCTCTACGAGCAGTTCTTC
V gene: TRBV29-1; J gene: TRBJ2-7; CDR3 length: 12; clone size: many; D gene: -; CDR3 protein: CSVSEGYYEQYF; CDR3 DNA: TGCAGCGTCTCGGAGGGGTATTACGAGCAGTACTTC
V gene: TRBV9; J gene: TRBJ2-7; CDR3 length: 15; clone size: few; D gene: TRBD1; CDR3 protein: CASSVEGTGSDEQYF; CDR3 DNA: TGTGCCAGCAGCGTAGAGGGGACAGGGTCCGACGAGCAGTACTTC
V gene: TRBV29-1; J gene: TRBJ1-2; CDR3 length: 11; clone size: few; D gene: -; CDR3 protein: CSGMGVDGYTF; CDR3 DNA: TGCAGCGGGATGGGGGTTGATGGCTACACCTTC
V gene: TRBV5-1; J gene: TRBJ2-5; CDR3 length: 16; clone size: few; D gene: -; CDR3 protein: CASSFGGRSLKETQYF; CDR3 DNA: TGCGCCAGCAGCTTCGGCGGGCGCTCCCTAAAAGAGACCCAGTACTTC
V gene: TRBV24-1; J gene: TRBJ2-1; CDR3 length: 11; clone size: -; D gene: -; CDR3 protein: CATSGTGEQFF; CDR3 DNA: TGTGCCACCAGTGGTACAGGGGAGCAGTTCTTC
V gene: TRBV11-2; J gene: TRBJ2-1; CDR3 length: 16; clone size: few; D gene: -; CDR3 protein: CASSPLERIFYNEQFF; CDR3 DNA: TGTGCCAGCAGCCCGTTGGAGCGGATCTTCTACAATGAGCAGTTCTTC
V gene: TRBV18; J gene: TRBJ2-4; CDR3 length: 15; clone size: few; D gene: -; CDR3 protein: CASSPQRLAKNIQYF; CDR3 DNA: TGTGCCAGCTCACCACAAAGGCTAGCCAAAAACATTCAGTACTTC
V gene: TRBV4-1; J gene: TRBJ2-1; CDR3 length: 17; clone size: many; D gene: TRBD1; CDR3 protein: CASSATPGQGFRNEQFF; CDR3 DNA: TGCGCCAGCAGCGCAACGCCGGGACAGGGTTTTCGGAATGAGCAGTTCTTC
V gene: TRBV7-8; J gene: TRBJ2-1; CDR3 length: 16; clone size: few; D gene: -; CDR3 protein: CASRGMRTGSYNEQFF; CDR3 DNA: TGTGCCAGCAGGGGGATGAGGACCGGCTCCTACAATGAGCAGTTCTTC
V gene: TRBV7-9; J gene: TRBJ1-1; CDR3 length: 15; clone size: few; D gene: TRBD1; CDR3 protein: CASSPGQGVDTEAFF; CDR3 DNA: TGTGCCAGCAGCCCCGGACAGGGGGTGGACACTGAAGCTTTCTTT
V gene: TRBV7-2; J gene: TRBJ2-7; CDR3 length: 16; clone size: few; D gene: -; CDR3 protein: CASSPGGGGGSLEQYF; CDR3 DNA: TGTGCCAGCAGCCCGGGGGGCGGGGGCGGGAGTCTCGAGCAGTACTTC
V gene: TRBV27; J gene: TRBJ2-7; CDR3 length: 14; clone size: few; D gene: -; CDR3 protein: CASSPFPGPYEQYF; CDR3 DNA: TGTGCCAGCAGTCCCTTTCCGGGGCCCTACGAGCAGTACTTC
V gene: TRBV5-1; J gene: TRBJ1-2; CDR3 length: 18; clone size: -; D gene: -; CDR3 protein: CASSLLLPTGNPNYGYTF; CDR3 DNA: TGCGCCAGCAGCTTACTCCTGCCAACAGGGAATCCTAACTATGGCTACACCTTC
V gene: TRBV29-1; J gene: TRBJ2-7; CDR3 length: 11; clone size: -; D gene: -; CDR3 protein: CSGGYDYEQYF; CDR3 DNA: TGCAGCGGGGGATACGACTACGAGCAGTACTTC
V gene: TRBV7-8; J gene: TRBJ2-1; CDR3 length: 22; clone size: -; D gene: TRBD2; CDR3 protein: CASSSRTTSGTSGRVDYNEQFF; CDR3 DNA: TGTGCCAGCAGCTCGCGGACCACTTCCGGGACTAGCGGGAGGGTTGACTACAATGAGCAGTTCTTC
V gene: TRBV7-6; J gene: TRBJ2-5; CDR3 length: 17; clone size: once; D gene: TRBD1; CDR3 protein: CASSRGTGVLNQETQYF; CDR3 DNA: TGTGCCAGCAGCAGAGGGACAGGGGTCTTGAACCAAGAGACCCAGTACTTC
V gene: TRBV5-1; J gene: TRBJ2-1; CDR3 length: 11; clone size: few; D gene: -; CDR3 protein: CASRAEGGQFF; CDR3 DNA: TGCGCCAGCAGGGCGGAAGGTGGGCAGTTCTTC
V gene: TRBV6-2/TRBV6-3; J gene: TRBJ2-1; CDR3 length: 14; clone size: -; D gene: TRBD2; CDR3 protein: CASSRLAEDNEQFF; CDR3 DNA: TGTGCCAGCAGTCGACTAGCGGAGGACAATGAGCAGTTCTTC
V gene: TRBV4-1; J gene: TRBJ2-7; CDR3 length: 16; clone size: few; D gene: TRBD2; CDR3 protein: CASSQEEWGGSYEQYF; CDR3 DNA: TGCGCCAGCAGCCAAGAAGAATGGGGGGGGTCCTACGAGCAGTACTTC
V gene: TRBV3-1; J gene: TRBJ2-6; CDR3 length: 20; clone size: -; D gene: -; CDR3 protein: CASSQERARLKGSGANVLTF; CDR3 DNA: TGTGCCAGCAGCCAAGAGAGGGCCAGGCTAAAGGGGTCTGGGGCCAACGTCCTGACTTTC
V gene: TRBV7-2; J gene: TRBJ1-1; CDR3 length: 14; clone size: -; D gene: -; CDR3 protein: CASVRKVVNTEAFF; CDR3 DNA: TGTGCCAGCGTGCGGAAGGTCGTGAACACTGAAGCTTTCTTT
V gene: TRBV7-9; J gene: TRBJ2-1; CDR3 length: 12; clone size: few; D gene: TRBD1; CDR3 protein: CASSRHRGEQFF; CDR3 DNA: TGTGCCAGCAGCCGGCACAGGGGGGAGCAGTTCTTC
V gene: TRBV2; J gene: TRBJ2-7; CDR3 length: 14; clone size: -; D gene: TRBD2; CDR3 protein: CASRGLAGALEQYF; CDR3 DNA: TGTGCCAGCAGGGGACTAGCGGGAGCCCTAGAGCAGTACTTC
V gene: TRBV7-9; J gene: TRBJ2-7; CDR3 length: 14; clone size: -; D gene: TRBD1; CDR3 protein: CASSEWDRDDEQYF; CDR3 DNA: TGTGCCAGCAGCGAGTGGGACAGGGACGACGAGCAGTACTTC
V gene: TRBV4-1; J gene: TRBJ2-3; CDR3 length: 14; clone size: -; D gene: -; CDR3 protein: CASRLTGGTDTQYF; CDR3 DNA: TGCGCCAGCAGGCTCACGGGAGGCACAGATACGCAGTATTTT
V gene: TRBV7-2; J gene: TRBJ2-3; CDR3 length: 15; clone size: -; D gene: -; CDR3 protein: CASSSPPQATDTQYF; CDR3 DNA: TGTGCCAGCAGCTCGCCCCCCCAAGCAACCGATACGCAGTATTTT
V gene: TRBV7-3; J gene: TRBJ1-2; CDR3 length: 13; clone size: -; D gene: -; CDR3 protein: CASSPGEGNGYTF; CDR3 DNA: TGTGCCAGCAGCCCGGGTGAAGGGAATGGCTACACCTTC
V gene: TRBV18; J gene: TRBJ2-7; CDR3 length: 17; clone size: once; D gene: TRBD2; CDR3 protein: CASSPFPLSGSSYEQYF; CDR3 DNA: TGTGCCAGCTCACCTTTCCCCCTCAGCGGGAGCTCCTACGAGCAGTACTTC
V gene: TRBV20-1; J gene: TRBJ2-5; CDR3 length: 16; clone size: few; D gene: TRBD2; CDR3 protein: CSARDWEAGGHETQYF; CDR3 DNA: TGCAGTGCTAGAGACTGGGAGGCGGGGGGGCATGAGACCCAGTACTTC
V gene: TRBV27; J gene: TRBJ2-7; CDR3 length: 13; clone size: many; D gene: TRBD1; CDR3 protein: CASTGQGVYEQYF; CDR3 DNA: TGTGCCAGCACCGGTCAGGGGGTCTACGAGCAGTACTTC
V gene: TRBV28; J gene: TRBJ2-5; CDR3 length: 13; clone size: few; D gene: -; CDR3 protein: CASNGYSQETQYF; CDR3 DNA: TGTGCCAGCAACGGCTACAGCCAAGAGACCCAGTACTTC
V gene: TRBV2; J gene: TRBJ2-5; CDR3 length: 17; clone size: -; D gene: -; CDR3 protein: CASSSPLGRILQETQYF; CDR3 DNA: TGTGCCAGCAGTTCCCCATTAGGACGGATCCTCCAAGAGACCCAGTACTTC
V gene: TRBV2; J gene: TRBJ2-3; CDR3 length: 13; clone size: -; D gene: -; CDR3 protein: CASLGGPLDTQYF; CDR3 DNA: TGTGCCTCTCTGGGGGGGCCGCTGGATACGCAGTATTTT
V gene: TRBV5-1; J gene: TRBJ1-2; CDR3 length: 13; clone size: few; D gene: -; CDR3 protein: CASALGESYGYTF; CDR3 DNA: TGCGCCAGCGCCCTGGGGGAGAGCTATGGCTACACCTTC
V gene: TRBV4-2; J gene: TRBJ1-1; CDR3 length: 14; clone size: -; D gene: -; CDR3 protein: CASSQGGRDTEAFF; CDR3 DNA: TGTGCCAGCAGCCAAGGCGGGCGGGACACTGAAGCTTTCTTT
V gene: TRBV12-3/TRBV12-4; J gene: TRBJ1-5; CDR3 length: 14; clone size: -; D gene: -; CDR3 protein: CASSKRGGNQPQHF; CDR3 DNA: TGTGCCAGCAGCAAAAGGGGGGGCAATCAGCCCCAGCATTTT
V gene: TRBV24-1; J gene: TRBJ2-3; CDR3 length: 16; clone size: few; D gene: TRBD2; CDR3 protein: CATSDGAGLNTDTQYF; CDR3 DNA: TGTGCCACCAGTGATGGGGCGGGACTAAACACAGATACGCAGTATTTT
V gene: TRBV4-2; J gene: TRBJ1-4; CDR3 length: 15; clone size: -; D gene: -; CDR3 protein: CASSQLGTRGEKLFF; CDR3 DNA: TGTGCCAGCAGCCAGCTCGGGACAAGAGGTGAAAAACTGTTTTTT
V gene: TRBV27; J gene: TRBJ2-7; CDR3 length: 13; clone size: -; D gene: -; CDR3 protein: CTTQEGLAGEQYF; CDR3 DNA: TGTACCACTCAGGAGGGGCTTGCGGGCGAGCAGTACTTC
V gene: TRBV20-1; J gene: TRBJ2-7; CDR3 length: 14; clone size: -; D gene: -; CDR3 protein: CSASNRDGVYEQYF; CDR3 DNA: TGCAGTGCTAGTAACCGGGACGGGGTCTACGAGCAGTACTTC
V gene: TRBV12-3/TRBV12-4; J gene: TRBJ2-1; CDR3 length: 14; clone size: -; D gene: -; CDR3 protein: CASSTRQPYNEQFF; CDR3 DNA: TGTGCCAGCAGTACCAGACAGCCCTACAATGAGCAGTTCTTC
V gene: TRBV9; J gene: TRBJ2-7; CDR3 length: 16; clone size: -; D gene: TRBD2; CDR3 protein: CASSPQSTSGLGEQYF; CDR3 DNA: TGTGCCAGCAGCCCACAGTCGACTAGCGGACTAGGGGAGCAGTACTTC
V gene: TRBV7-9; J gene: TRBJ2-2; CDR3 length: 17; clone size: few; D gene: -; CDR3 protein: CASSLGQERRNTGELFF; CDR3 DNA: TGTGCCAGCAGCTTAGGACAGGAAAGAAGGAACACCGGGGAGCTGTTTTTT
V gene: TRBV20-1; J gene: TRBJ1-2; CDR3 length: 14; clone size: -; D gene: -; CDR3 protein: CSARDAGAIYGYTF; CDR3 DNA: TGCAGTGCTAGAGATGCAGGGGCCATCTATGGCTACACCTTC
V gene: TRBV5-1; J gene: TRBJ2-1; CDR3 length: 16; clone size: -; D gene: TRBD2; CDR3 protein: CASSLVLGGPHNEQFF; CDR3 DNA: TGCGCCAGCAGCTTGGTTCTGGGAGGGCCGCACAATGAGCAGTTCTTC
V gene: TRBV29-1; J gene: TRBJ1-2; CDR3 length: 10; clone size: few; D gene: -; CDR3 protein: CSVEEQGYTF; CDR3 DNA: TGCAGCGTTGAAGAACAGGGCTACACCTTC
V gene: TRBV29-1; J gene: TRBJ1-1; CDR3 length: 12; clone size: few; D gene: TRBD1; CDR3 protein: CSGQRGQTEAFF; CDR3 DNA: TGCAGCGGCCAACGGGGACAGACTGAAGCTTTCTTT
V gene: TRBV29-1; J gene: TRBJ1-2; CDR3 length: 14; clone size: -; D gene: -; CDR3 protein: CSVTRDPGGYGYTF; CDR3 DNA: TGCAGCGTGACCCGGGACCCTGGGGGCTATGGCTACACCTTC
V gene: TRBV10-2; J gene: TRBJ2-3; CDR3 length: 16; clone size: few; D gene: TRBD2; CDR3 protein: CASSESRGGLSDTQYF; CDR3 DNA: TGCGCCAGCAGTGAGTCACGCGGGGGGTTATCAGATACGCAGTATTTT
V gene: TRBV7-9; J gene: TRBJ1-2; CDR3 length: 14; clone size: -; D gene: -; CDR3 protein: CASSLGAGVGGYTF; CDR3 DNA: TGTGCCAGCAGCTTAGGTGCCGGGGTCGGTGGCTACACCTTC
V gene: TRBV10-3; J gene: TRBJ2-3; CDR3 length: 14; clone size: -; D gene: TRBD2; CDR3 protein: CAISGTSGSSTQYF; CDR3 DNA: TGTGCCATCAGTGGGACTAGCGGGAGTAGTACGCAGTATTTT
V gene: TRBV7-9; J gene: TRBJ2-7; CDR3 length: 14; clone size: -; D gene: -; CDR3 protein: CASSSGTPFYEQYF; CDR3 DNA: TGTGCCAGCAGCTCCGGGACACCTTTTTACGAGCAGTACTTC